These 18 T cell receptor beta chains came from one sample sequenced in a study of CD8 T cells in cerebrospinal fluid in Alzheimer's disease. With the 10x single-cell sequencing reads reprocessed, TCRdb shows one record per CDR3 protein and no DNA. The sample includes 1,500 or so distinct CDR3 sequences. The material sequenced was cerebrospinal fluid. The receptors originated from a human donor with Alzheimer's disease.

This clonotype is identified as large from frequency. The gene calls are TRBV4-2 and TRBJ2-5; TCRdb returns TRBD1, unconfirmable since there is no DNA. The CDR3 contains 13 residues. In germline, CDR1 is LGHNA, CDR2 YNFKEQ. The CDR3 loop reads CASSQARGETQYF.

This clonotype registers large (0.1 to 1%) by frequency. The chain uses TRBV3-1 and TRBJ1-5. This CDR3 region has 14 residues. Germline CDR1 is LGHDT and CDR2 is YNNKEL (reference sequence). The CDR3 loop reads CASSLGRQNQPQHF. The variable domain in full, with the rest retrieved from reference TRBV3-1 and TRBJ1-5, is DTAVSQTPKYLVTQMGNDKSIKCEQNLGHDTMYWYKQDSKKFLKIMFSYNNKELIINETVPNRFSPKSPDKAHLNLHINSLELGDSAVYFCASSLGRQNQPQHFGDGTRLSIL.

According to its frequency, this clonotype is large (0.1 to 1%). CDR3 residues: CSARGQTYEQYF. The V and J genes are TRBV20-1 and TRBJ2-7; checking the TCRdb D call of TRBD1 is not possible without DNA. Per germline, CDR1 DFQATT and CDR2 SNEGSKA (reference sequence). The CDR3 sequence is 12 residues long.

By frequency, this clonotype is medium-sized. The chain recombines TRBV6-5 with TRBJ1-1. Germline CDR1 reads MNHEY; CDR2 reads SVGAGI. This CDR3 region has 13 residues. The CDR3 reads CASWDGGGTEAFF.

Considering frequency, this clonotype is medium-sized. The V and J genes are TRBV5-8 and TRBJ2-5. The CDR3 is made up of 12 amino acids. Germline CDR1 SGHTS, CDR2 YDEGEE. CDR3 sequence reads: CASSLVRETQYF.

This clonotype is medium-sized by frequency. The genes are TRBV27 and TRBJ2-2; no DNA is available, so the TRBD1 call from TCRdb remains unchecked. This CDR3 spans 14 amino acids. Germline CDR1 and CDR2: MNHEY and SMNVEV (reference sequence). CDR3 residues: CATRQGPNTGELFF.

Considering frequency, this clonotype is medium-sized. This rearrangement joins TRBV4-1 to TRBJ1-1; TCRdb returns TRBD1, unconfirmable since there is no DNA. The CDR3 consists of 14 residues. Germline V gene data show CDR1 as MGHRA and CDR2 as YSYEKL. CDR3 sequence: CASSQDGQPLEAFF.

According to its frequency, this clonotype is large. This chain links TRBV5-6 with TRBJ2-7. The germline V gene has CDR1 SGHDT and CDR2 YYEEEE. There are 14 residues in the CDR3. The CDR3 here is CASSLQRNPYEQYF.

This clonotype is medium-sized by frequency. CDR3 amino acids: CSVLGLAGGSAINIQYF. The V and J genes are TRBV20-1 and TRBJ2-4; no DNA is available, so the TRBD2 call from TCRdb remains unchecked. Germline V lookup: CDR1 DFQATT, CDR2 SNEGSKA (reference sequence). The CDR3 runs 17 residues.

This clonotype registers medium-sized (0.01 to 0.1%) by frequency. The chain recombines TRBV7-3 with TRBJ1-2; TCRdb outputs TRBD1, but without DNA this stays unchecked. This CDR3 has 17 residues. Germline V CDR1 and CDR2: SGHTA, FQGTGA. The CDR3 sequence: CASSNYGGAEKNYGYTF.

Considering frequency, this clonotype is medium-sized. V is TRBV19 and J is TRBJ2-5; TCRdb selects TRBD2, and the lack of DNA leaves this call unchecked. The germline CDR1 and CDR2 sequences are LNHDA and SQIVND (reference sequence). The CDR3 spans 14 residues. CDR3 loop: CASSAGTSVETQYF.

This clonotype is medium-sized (0.01 to 0.1%) by frequency. The chain employs TRBV9 and TRBJ1-6; TCRdb's D gene call, TRBD1, goes unchecked for lack of DNA. Germline CDR1 and CDR2: SGDLS and YYNGEE. The CDR3 contains 15 residues. CDR3 amino acids: CASSVGSGSDSPLHF. The entire variable domain, with the rest obtained from reference TRBV9 and TRBJ1-6, is as follows: DSGVTQTPKHLITATGQRVTLRCSPRSGDLSVYWYQQSLDQGLQFLIQYYNGEERAKGNILERFSAQQFPDLHSELNLSSLELGDSALYFCASSVGSGSDSPLHFGNGTRLTVT.

This clonotype is classed as medium-sized by frequency. The rearrangement links TRBV9 to TRBJ2-1; the TRBD2 assignment by TCRdb is unverifiable without DNA. Germline values: CDR1 SGDLS, CDR2 YYNGEE. The CDR3 consists of 15 residues. CDR3 sequence reads: CASSPSGNRYNEQFF.

This clonotype ranks as medium-sized in terms of frequency. This chain uses TRBV20-1 with TRBJ2-7; the D call of TRBD2 rests on TCRdb alone, since no DNA is present to check it. The CDR3 length is 15 residues. The V gene's germline CDR1 is DFQATT and CDR2 SNEGSKA (reference sequence). The CDR3 here is CSAQISGYLTHEQYF.

Measured by frequency, this clonotype is medium-sized. The chain has TRBV7-9 and TRBJ2-5; the D gene TCRdb calls, TRBD1, cannot be checked with no DNA. From germline, CDR1 is SEHNR and CDR2 FQNEAQ (reference sequence). This CDR3 spans 13 amino acids. The CDR3 sequence: CASSLTVQETQYF.

This clonotype is called medium-sized based on its frequency. The chain combines TRBV6-5 with TRBJ2-3; checking the TCRdb D call of TRBD2 is not possible without DNA. CDR3 size: 14 residues. CDR1 and CDR2 from the germline V gene are MNHEY and SVGAGI. The CDR3 region is CASSRGTSANTQYF.

According to its frequency, this clonotype is medium-sized (0.01 to 0.1%). The chain combines TRBV19 with TRBJ1-1; no DNA is available, so the TRBD1 call from TCRdb remains unchecked. Germline V gene sequence: CDR1 LNHDA, CDR2 SQIVND (reference sequence). This CDR3 spans 14 amino acids. CDR3: CAIRDGAMNTEAFF.

By frequency, this clonotype registers medium-sized (0.01 to 0.1%). The chain couples TRBV7-9 to TRBJ1-2; TCRdb returns TRBD1, unconfirmable since there is no DNA. The CDR3 loop spans 15 amino acids. Germline lookup yields CDR1 SEHNR and CDR2 FQNEAQ (reference sequence). This CDR3 is CASSLVGTGGRGYTF.